This T cell receptor beta chain stems from a study of beta chain features in type 1 diabetes. General study findings and limits: The similarity of naive, central memory and Treg TCRB repertoires appeared greater among patients than among healthy donors. Equally in patients and controls, shorter templates might have been favored by PCR.

Sequencing targeted expressed TCRB transcripts, as all isolated RNA had been reverse transcribed. Mean read depth for naive, central memory and regulatory T cell samples was around 3.8 million reads. Clones were read by immunoSEQ multiplex PCR, and TCRdb kept only the in-frame ones, dropping some. Among around 330,000 clones, roughly 9.6% were seen once, and the ten largest hold just over 0.015%. A remark on this clone: The antigen remains undetermined.

The length of the CDR3 is 15 residues. The ends were cut back, 10 bases at V and 3 bases at J, with 22 bases in the middle. Germline V lookup: CDR1 MNHEY, CDR2 SMNVEV (reference sequence). This chain connects TRBV27 to TRBJ2-7, with TRBD2 as a possible D gene (6 bases). The sequence derives from a young woman in good health. The sequencing sample was made of naive CD4+ T cells from blood. The CDR3 loop reads CATGSERDSIYEQYF. In DNA form, the CDR3 reads TGTGCCACCGGCTCAGAACGGGACTCGATCTACGAGCAGTACTTC.